This T cell receptor beta chain comes out of a study of blood T cells in healthy people across ages. Study-level findings and limits: Older age went with lower TCR beta diversity per million T cells, in a roughly linear way. TCR beta diversity was tightly associated with the proportion of naive T cells.

Germline V CDR1 and CDR2: SQVTM, ANQGSEA. V was trimmed by 3 bases and J by 9 bases, leaving 11 bases between them. This CDR3 spans 11 amino acids. A second PCR of 7 to 11 cycles used a sample-barcoded 5' primer and a J-beta primer mix. Every sample gave at least 3 million paired-end reads containing CDR3. TCRdb re-analysed the 5' RACE reads in MiXCR, keeping a single row per CDR3 protein. The data hold 1.5 million to 2 million distinct CDR3 sequences, with roughly 50% observed a single time. Extractions gave at least 5.5 micrograms of total RNA per sample. This clonotype was observed at least ten times. Its antigen is not known.

The sequence was collected from a woman in her 40s in good health. Sequenced sample: blood. The chain couples TRBV29-1 to TRBJ1-2; perhaps TRBD1 as D (6 bases). The CDR3 nucleotides read TGCAGCGTTGACAGGGGCTGTAGCTACACCTTC. Translated: CSVDRGCSYTF.